The TCR beta chain under discussion was sequenced for a study of cytomegalovirus exposure and HLA in healthy donors. Study findings and constraints: It has been reported that TCR beta sequences accurately predicted the HLA-A and HLA-B alleles of most subjects.

The PCR was carried out with 60 Vbeta primers and 13 Jbeta primers. In the source study's methods: Later work found around 72 million unique TCR beta chains, with approximately 12 million shared. Here immunoSEQ multiplex PCR was the method, and the copy in TCRdb shows in-frame clones only, minus some. The V and J calls and clone size come from that table; D and trimming were worked out from the DNA. The repertoire consists of about 140,000 clones, with more than 70% occurring once and the leading ten covering about 3.5%. As for this clone: Its antigen is currently unknown.

The germline V gene has CDR1 MNHNS and CDR2 SASEGT. The CDR3 extends over 19 amino acids. The V and J ends lost 0 bases and 3 bases respectively, with 24 bases between them. The chain employs TRBV6-1 and TRBJ2-7, with D possibly being TRBD2 (7 bases). The receptor's source is a man between 40 and 49 years old in good health and CMV-seronegative. Material: PBMCs. The CDR3 bases are TGTGCCAGCAGTGAAGCGGGGGGGAACAGGGCGGGGTCCCTCTACGAGCAGTACTTC. The encoded protein is CASSEAGGNRAGSLYEQYF.